This T cell receptor beta chain was obtained from a study of T cells in Graves' hyperthyroidism and ophthalmopathy. Study as a whole: Upon initial diagnosis and before any treatment, peripheral blood was collected.

CDR3 length equals 16 residues. Germline V gene lookup returns CDR1 SGHRS and CDR2 YFSETQ. With 4 bases removed from V and 1 base from J, the gap between germline ends came to 14 bases. It was uncontrolled infection, other autoimmune disease, pregnancy or lactation that excluded patients. Orbital computed tomography, thyroid ultrasound, serum thyroxine and TRAb, and clinical symptoms together informed the diagnoses. In its sample, this clonotype was seen a few times. RNA transcripts provided the source from which TCR beta CDR3 regions were amplified. HTBI primers drove first-round RT-PCR of the TCR CDR3. TCRdb reprocessed the multiplex PCR reads with MiXCR, giving one entry per CDR3 protein. The sample holds approximately 520,000 distinct CDR3 sequences, around a quarter seen once.

Sequences were obtained from blood. The chain combines TRBV5-1 with TRBJ2-2; D may be TRBD1 (6 bases). The clonotype originates from a woman aged 25 to 39 with Graves' ophthalmopathy. As DNA, the CDR3 is TGCGCCAGCAGCCTGTTCCGGACAGAGAACACCGGGGAGCTGTTTTTT. It specifies CASSLFRTENTGELFF.